The 22 T cell receptor beta chains below all came from one sample that was sequenced in a study of cytomegalovirus exposure and HLA in healthy donors. The protocol was immunoSEQ multiplex PCR, while the TCRdb copy is restricted to in-frame clones and leaves out a portion. Of around 71,000 clones in the sample, 90% to 95% are singletons; the top ten hold approximately 1.3%. Specimen: PBMCs. The receptors were gathered from a man younger than 35 in good health and CMV-seropositive.

The chain has TRBV6-1 and TRBJ1-3; possibly TRBD1 for D (5 bases). This CDR3 comprises 14 residues. The V gene lost 6 bases and the J gene lost 0 bases, with 9 bases spanning the gap. CDR1 and CDR2 from the germline V gene are MNHNS and SASEGT. The CDR3 DNA reads TGTGCCAGCAGCGGGGGGGTCTCTGGAAACACCATATATTTT. Encoded protein: CASSGGVSGNTIYF.

The chain links TRBV15 to TRBJ2-3, with 7 bases that match TRBD2. There are 17 residues in the CDR3. V lost 0 bases, J lost 8 bases, and 14 bases stayed unmatched. Germline CDR1 and CDR2: LNHNV and YYDKDF (reference sequence). CDR3 nucleotides: TGTGCCACCAGCAGAGATCGGGCGGGGGTATACTCAGGTACGCAGTATTTT. It translates to CATSRDRAGVYSGTQYF.

V is TRBV5-4 and J is TRBJ1-4; 8 bases map to TRBD1. CDR3 size: 15 residues. CDR1 SGHNT and CDR2 YYREEE come from the germline V gene (reference sequence). The V segment lost 5 bases and the J segment 8 bases; nucleotides outside the gene matches: 11. CDR3 sequence reads: CASSPQGARREKLFF. In DNA form, the CDR3 reads TGTGCCAGCAGTCCCCAGGGGGCAAGAAGAGAAAAACTGTTTTTT.

The chain carries TRBV5-4 and TRBJ2-5; perhaps TRBD2 as D (6 bases). Germline-derived CDR1 and CDR2 are SGHNT and YYREEE (reference sequence). The CDR3 runs 14 residues. Trimming removed 3 bases at V and 2 bases at J, with 11 bases between. The CDR3 reads CASSWTTTQETQYF. The CDR3 nucleotides are TGTGCCAGCAGCTGGACTACTACTCAAGAGACCCAGTACTTC.

The V call is TRBV12-1, the J call TRBJ2-1; the listed D gene, TRBD1, was not tested against the DNA. TRBV12-1 is classified as a pseudogene. This CDR3 has 15 amino acids. CDR3 coding DNA: TGTGCCAGCAGCTTAGCAGACAGTTATGGGGATGAGCAGTTCTTC. This sequence encodes CASSLADSYGDEQFF.

The chain is built from TRBV18 and TRBJ1-5; D not certain. The CDR3 covers 15 residues. Trimming pared 6 bases from V and 1 base from J, leaving 13 bases between. CDR1 is KGHSH, CDR2 LQKENI, per germline. CDR3 nucleotide sequence: TGTGCCAGCTCCCCCGAGAGTAGCAGCAATCAGCCCCAGCATTTT. It translates to CASSPESSSNQPQHF.

This chain uses TRBV5-4 with TRBJ2-3; tentatively, D is TRBD1 (7 bases). The CDR3 extends over 17 amino acids. Trimming removed 4 bases from V and 0 bases from J, with 18 bases in between. Germline V gene sequence: CDR1 SGHNT, CDR2 YYREEE (reference sequence). CDR3: CASSHNLRGDSTDTQYF. The CDR3 nucleotides read TGTGCCAGCAGCCACAACCTCAGGGGGGATAGCACAGATACGCAGTATTTT.

The V call is TRBV7-6, the J call TRBJ2-7; D might be TRBD2 (7 bases). Germline V CDR1 and CDR2: SGHVS, FNYEAQ. V was shortened by 1 base and J by 5 bases, with 24 bases between the two germline ends. The CDR3 contains 18 residues. The CDR3 DNA reads as TGTGCCAGCAGCTTAGTACGGGGGGCGGGAGCAGGCCGGGACGAGCAGTACTTC. Protein sequence: CASSLVRGAGAGRDEQYF.

The chain joins TRBV14 to TRBJ1-1; D is possibly TRBD1 (6 bases). V was shortened by 1 base and J by 11 bases, with 14 bases between the two germline ends. The germline V gene has CDR1 SGHDN and CDR2 FVKESK. The CDR3 loop spans 13 amino acids. CDR3 bases: TGTGCCAGCAGCCAAGTTGCGAACAGGGTGGCTTTCTTT. This codes for CASSQVANRVAFF.

The J gene is TRBJ1-5, the V gene TRBV2, with TRBD1 matching 7 bases. CDR3 size: 15 residues. Germline CDR1 SNHLY, CDR2 FYNNEI. With V trimmed by 6 bases and J by 0 bases, 5 bases remained unmatched. Here the CDR3 DNA reads TGTGCCAGCAGCTCCGGGACAGTTAGCAATCAGCCCCAGCATTTT. Translating gives CASSSGTVSNQPQHF.

The chain uses TRBV4-1 and TRBJ1-6; possible D gene TRBD1, 6 bases. V was cut by 0 bases and J by 4 bases, with 13 bases left in between. The V gene's germline CDR1 is MGHRA and CDR2 YSYEKL. This CDR3 is 17 amino acids long. The chain's CDR3 is CASSQEGGRRYNSPLHF. CDR3 nucleotide sequence: TGCGCCAGCAGCCAAGAAGGGGGAAGGAGATATAATTCACCCCTCCACTTT.

The chain joins TRBV29-1 to TRBJ1-2; D is ambiguous. V was clipped by 6 bases and J by 4 bases, with 12 bases between them. The CDR3 has 12 amino acids. Germline CDR1 SQVTM, CDR2 ANQGSEA. The CDR3, as DNA: TGCAGCGTGGGCGTGGGTCCCTATGGCTACACCTTC. Translating gives CSVGVGPYGYTF.

V and J are TRBV5-1 and TRBJ2-3; TRBD2 matches 9 bases. Germline trimming cut 4 bases from V and 2 bases from J; bases unmatched to any gene: 5. The V gene's germline CDR1 is SGHRS and CDR2 YFSETQ. The CDR3 loop spans 15 amino acids. The chain's CDR3 is CASSRGLANTDTQYF. The CDR3 DNA sequence: TGCGCCAGCAGCCGCGGACTAGCGAACACAGATACGCAGTATTTT.

The CDR3 here is CASLRTDTQYF. In DNA form, the CDR3 reads TGTGCCAGCCTCCGCACAGATACGCAGTATTTT. This sequence joins TRBV2 and TRBJ2-3, with D unclear. CDR3 length equals 11 residues. V lost 8 bases and J 1 base, leaving 4 bases between the germline ends. Germline-derived CDR1 and CDR2 are SNHLY and FYNNEI.

The chain has TRBV28 and TRBJ2-1; TRBD2 matches at 8 bases. The CDR3 extends over 14 amino acids. Germline CDR1 is MDHEN and CDR2 is SYDVKM. J gave up 9 bases and V 5 bases, and 9 bases lay outside the gene matches. CDR3 nucleotide sequence: TGTGCCAGCAGTACTGCCGGGACTAGGTCTGAGCAGTTCTTC. Amino acid sequence: CASSTAGTRSEQFF. The full variable domain, with the rest looked up from reference TRBV28 and TRBJ2-1, is DVKVTQSSRYLVKRTGEKVFLECVQDMDHENMFWYRQDPGLGLRLIYFSYDVKMKEKGDIPEGYSVSREKKERFSLILESASTNQTSMYLCASSTAGTRSEQFFGPGTRLTVL.

With respect to this clone: The same CDR3 arises from other DNA sequences in this sample as well. The rearrangement joins TRBV5-1 to TRBJ2-3; 10 bases map to TRBD2. After removal of 3 bases from V and 4 bases from J, the junction contained 11 bases not matched to a gene. Germline V gene sequence: CDR1 SGHRS, CDR2 YFSETQ. This CDR3 spans 17 amino acids. The CDR3 loop reads CASSSSLAGGGPDTQYF. CDR3 coding DNA: TGCGCCAGCAGCTCGTCCTTAGCGGGAGGAGGGCCAGATACGCAGTATTTT.

Only one count was recorded for this clone. The chain couples TRBV9 to TRBJ1-4, with D maybe TRBD1 (6 bases). Trimming left V 2 bases short and J 0 bases short, with 8 bases between. The germline gives CDR1 SGDLS, CDR2 YYNGEE. The CDR3 is made up of 15 amino acids. CDR3: CASSVQGTTNEKLFF. The CDR3 DNA follows: TGTGCCAGCAGCGTTCAGGGGACAACTAATGAAAAACTGTTTTTT. Combining the CDR3 with reference TRBV9 and TRBJ1-4 gives the whole variable domain DSGVTQTPKHLITATGQRVTLRCSPRSGDLSVYWYQQSLDQGLQFLIQYYNGEERAKGNILERFSAQQFPDLHSELNLSSLELGDSALYFCASSVQGTTNEKLFFGSGTQLSVL.

To note about this clone: Other nucleotide sequences from this sample produce the same CDR3. V is TRBV4-1 and J is TRBJ2-5; 7 bases map to TRBD2. The ends lost 3 bases at V and 2 bases at J; junction bases unmatched: 0. CDR3 length: 13 residues. Germline CDR1 reads MGHRA; CDR2 reads YSYEKL. DNA for the CDR3: TGCGCCAGCAGCCACGGGGGGCAAGAGACCCAGTACTTC. Translating it yields CASSHGGQETQYF.

The chain combines TRBV2 with TRBJ1-2, with 8 bases that match TRBD1. Germline values: CDR1 SNHLY, CDR2 FYNNEI. The J segment lost 8 bases and the V segment lost 2 bases, leaving 10 bases of the junction unmatched. The CDR3 covers 15 residues. The DNA of the CDR3 is TGTGCCAGCAGTGAAACGGGACAGGCCGTACGGGGCTACACCTTC. This gives the protein CASSETGQAVRGYTF.

The rearrangement joins TRBV19 to TRBJ2-6, with D perhaps matching TRBD2 (7 bases). There are 19 residues in the CDR3. The germline gives CDR1 LNHDA, CDR2 SQIVND (reference sequence). Trimming removed 10 bases from V and 1 base from J, with 26 bases in between. The DNA of the CDR3 is TGTGCCATGCAGACCCTTCGGGGGGCGTCAGGTTCTGGGGCCAACGTCCTGACTTTC. Protein product: CAMQTLRGASGSGANVLTF.

This clone showed up just a few times. The rearrangement links TRBV5-4 to TRBJ2-7; 8 bases line up with TRBD1. J lost 7 bases, V lost 0 bases, and 9 bases had no gene match. The CDR3 consists of 15 residues. CDR1 and CDR2 (germline): SGHNT, YYREEE (reference sequence). The CDR3 protein is CASSLAGTGLREQYF. DNA for the CDR3: TGTGCCAGCAGCTTGGCCGGGACAGGTTTACGGGAGCAGTACTTC.

CDR3 loop: CASSVGERVYIPNEQFF. The CDR3 region has the DNA TGTGCCAGCAGCGTCGGGGAGCGGGTGTATATCCCCAATGAGCAGTTCTTC. This chain connects TRBV9 to TRBJ2-1, with a weak D call TRBD2 (6 bases). Trimming left V 2 bases short and J 6 bases short, with 21 bases between. The CDR3 is 17 amino acids. CDR1 SGDLS and CDR2 YYNGEE come from the germline V gene.